The rows below give T cell receptor beta chains drawn from one sample of a study of response to subunit inactivated influenza vaccine. MiXCR, applied by TCRdb to the RT-PCR reads, yields one record per CDR3 protein. The repertoire includes 610,000 or so distinct CDR3 sequences, 14% of them detected once, and 11% sits in the top ten. This sample comprised PBMCs from blood, obtained less than 13 days after vaccination. These receptors were taken from a man aged 50-60 years who received an inactivated influenza vaccine. Each CDR3 is given with its conserved first and last residue. A D gene is named only where the DNA matches it firmly. For some rows the clone size is stated as once, few or many, or as a class when expanded; others skip it.

.,TRBV6-2/TRBV6-3,TRBJ1-5,.,CASSLRGVNQPQHF,TGTGCCAGCAGCCTACGGGGTGTCAATCAGCCCCAGCATTTT
.,TRBV29-1,TRBJ1-2,.,CSVGALYGYTF,TGCAGCGTTGGGGCACTATATGGCTACACCTTC
.,TRBV7-2,TRBJ2-7,TRBD1,CASSPYGTGIYEQYF,TGTGCCAGCAGCCCCTACGGGACAGGAATCTACGAGCAGTACTTC
many,TRBV2,TRBJ2-7,.,CASREHLYEQYF,TGTGCCAGCAGAGAGCATCTCTACGAGCAGTACTTC
.,TRBV20-1,TRBJ2-5,.,CSARDPGLKTQYF,TGCAGTGCTAGAGATCCGGGGTTAAAGACCCAGTACTTC
.,TRBV20-1,TRBJ2-7,TRBD1,CSARGSGQGNPYEQYF,TGCAGTGCTAGAGGGTCCGGACAGGGGAATCCCTACGAGCAGTACTTC
.,TRBV5-1,TRBJ1-3,.,CASSLAGSTSGNTIYF,TGCGCCAGCAGCTTGGCGGGGTCCACCTCTGGAAACACCATATATTTT
.,TRBV6-5,TRBJ2-5,TRBD2,CASSYSGGGGVQETQYF,TGTGCCAGCAGTTACTCGGGTGGCGGGGGGGTCCAAGAGACCCAGTACTTC
few,TRBV20-1,TRBJ1-1,.,CSATPIPEAFF,TGCAGTGCTACCCCGATCCCTGAAGCTTTCTTT
few,TRBV6-2/TRBV6-3,TRBJ2-7,.,CASTRALSSYEQYF,TGTGCCAGCACGCGAGCGTTAAGCTCCTACGAGCAGTACTTC
few,TRBV11-3,TRBJ2-1,TRBD2,CASSRGGTSMYNEQFF,TGTGCCAGCAGCCGGGGGGGGACTAGTATGTACAATGAGCAGTTCTTC
few,TRBV7-2,TRBJ2-2,.,CASSLTTVTGELFF,TGTGCCAGCAGCCTGACGACCGTCACCGGGGAGCTGTTTTTT
once,TRBV4-1,TRBJ2-7,.,CASSQDITGVEQYF,TGCGCCAGCAGCCAAGATATAACGGGGGTCGAGCAGTACTTC
.,TRBV12-3/TRBV12-4,TRBJ2-5,.,CASSLPHAGGETQYF,TGTGCCAGCAGTTTACCCCACGCGGGCGGAGAGACCCAGTACTTC
.,TRBV10-3,TRBJ2-4,TRBD1,CAISESEQGANIQYF,TGTGCCATCAGTGAGTCTGAACAGGGGGCGAACATTCAGTACTTC
.,TRBV11-2,TRBJ2-3,.,CASSRSGAGSTDTQYF,TGTGCCAGCAGCCGCAGTGGAGCAGGGAGCACAGATACGCAGTATTTT
few,TRBV7-2,TRBJ2-1,.,CASSLIGGGAINEQFF,TGTGCCAGCAGCCTTATAGGGGGGGGCGCCATCAATGAGCAGTTCTTC
.,TRBV6-1,TRBJ1-1,.,CASTYSRGAGSNTEAFF,TGTGCCAGCACCTATTCCAGGGGCGCTGGGTCGAACACTGAAGCTTTCTTT
few,TRBV24-1,TRBJ2-1,.,CATSDLLRGEQFF,TGTGCCACCAGTGATTTGCTGCGTGGTGAGCAGTTCTTC
.,TRBV12-3/TRBV12-4,TRBJ2-5,.,CASKVDSSQETQYF,TGTGCCAGCAAGGTGGACTCTTCGCAAGAGACCCAGTACTTC
.,TRBV7-8,TRBJ2-2,.,CASSLKGLPAGELFF,TGTGCCAGCAGCCTCAAGGGACTTCCCGCCGGGGAGCTGTTTTTT
.,TRBV20-1,TRBJ2-2,TRBD2,CSARDVRGGRNTGELFF,TGCAGTGCTAGAGATGTTAGGGGCGGGAGGAATACCGGGGAGCTGTTTTTT
.,TRBV20-1,TRBJ2-5,.,CSARGQYQETQYF,TGCAGTGCTAGAGGACAGTACCAAGAGACCCAGTACTTC
.,TRBV7-8,TRBJ1-1,.,CASSQAMNTEAFF,TGTGCCAGCAGCCAGGCCATGAACACTGAAGCTTTCTTT
.,TRBV5-1,TRBJ2-6,TRBD1,CASGQGATGANVLTF,TGCGCCAGCGGACAGGGGGCCACTGGGGCCAACGTCCTGACTTTC
few,TRBV12-3/TRBV12-4,TRBJ1-2,.,CASSLPGAPYGYTF,TGTGCCAGCAGTTTACCAGGGGCACCCTATGGCTACACCTTC
few,TRBV5-1,TRBJ2-5,.,CASSPGTKETQYF,TGCGCCAGCAGCCCCGGGACAAAAGAGACCCAGTACTTC
few,TRBV10-3,TRBJ2-5,.,CATAREYQETQYF,TGTGCCACTGCAAGGGAGTACCAAGAGACCCAGTACTTC
.,TRBV7-9,TRBJ2-5,TRBD2,CASTERGGRETQYF,TGTGCCAGCACCGAACGGGGGGGGAGAGAGACCCAGTACTTC
few,TRBV12-3/TRBV12-4,TRBJ2-3,TRBD2,CASSLGLAMTQYF,TGTGCCAGCAGTCTGGGACTAGCGATGACGCAGTATTTT
few,TRBV7-2,TRBJ2-1,TRBD2,CASSISGGYNEQFF,TGTGCCAGCAGCATTAGCGGGGGTTACAATGAGCAGTTCTTC
.,TRBV10-3,TRBJ2-5,TRBD1,CASAPRGETQYF,TGTGCCAGCGCACCCAGGGGGGAGACCCAGTACTTC
few,TRBV12-3/TRBV12-4,TRBJ2-4,.,CASSPSPAKNIQYF,TGTGCCAGCAGTCCTTCCCCCGCCAAAAACATTCAGTACTTC
.,TRBV7-2,TRBJ2-1,TRBD1,CASSHRDRTHNEQFF,TGTGCCAGCAGCCACCGGGACAGGACCCACAATGAGCAGTTCTTC
few,TRBV18,TRBJ2-7,.,CASSDRNPPEQYF,TGTGCCAGCTCAGATAGAAATCCTCCCGAGCAGTACTTC
few,TRBV3-1,TRBJ2-7,TRBD2,CASSPGTSGKYEQYF,TGTGCCAGCAGCCCCGGGACTAGCGGGAAATACGAGCAGTACTTC
few,TRBV27,TRBJ2-2,.,CASSLTDRATGELFF,TGTGCCAGCAGTTTAACAGACAGAGCCACCGGGGAGCTGTTTTTT
.,TRBV11-1,TRBJ2-3,.,CASSSRESTVLSTDTQYF,TGTGCCAGCAGCTCTCGCGAATCGACAGTTTTAAGCACAGATACGCAGTATTTT
.,TRBV6-5,TRBJ2-7,.,CASSYNRGNEQYF,TGTGCCAGCAGTTATAACCGAGGCAACGAGCAGTACTTC
few,TRBV20-1,TRBJ2-5,TRBD1,CSARETGEETQYF,TGCAGTGCTAGAGAGACAGGGGAAGAGACCCAGTACTTC
few,TRBV20-1,TRBJ2-3,TRBD2,CSAILAGGADTQYF,TGCAGTGCTATTCTAGCGGGGGGGGCAGATACGCAGTATTTT
few,TRBV28,TRBJ2-2,TRBD2,CASTPPGLGPGGELFF,TGTGCCAGCACCCCCCCGGGACTAGGGCCCGGCGGGGAGCTGTTTTTT
.,TRBV10-3,TRBJ2-2,.,CAINKRGTNTGELFF,TGTGCCATCAATAAGAGGGGTACGAACACCGGGGAGCTGTTTTTT
.,TRBV10-3,TRBJ2-1,TRBD1,CAISGQGDEQFF,TGTGCCATCAGTGGACAGGGGGATGAGCAGTTCTTC
many,TRBV20-1,TRBJ1-2,.,CSAREAHPNYGYTF,TGCAGTGCTAGAGAGGCACACCCCAACTATGGCTACACCTTC
few,TRBV29-1,TRBJ2-2,.,CSVPTLEGRNTGELFF,TGCAGCGTGCCTACCTTGGAAGGGCGAAACACCGGGGAGCTGTTTTTT
many,TRBV5-1,TRBJ2-1,TRBD2,CASSFTSGRERIDEQFF,TGCGCCAGCAGCTTCACTAGCGGGAGGGAACGTATCGATGAGCAGTTCTTC
many,TRBV12-3/TRBV12-4,TRBJ2-7,TRBD1,CASSRTGQPYEQYF,TGTGCCAGCAGTCGGACAGGACAACCCTACGAGCAGTACTTC
few,TRBV15,TRBJ2-1,TRBD1,CATSLQGSLVDEQFF,TGTGCCACCAGCCTACAGGGGTCGCTGGTGGATGAGCAGTTCTTC
few,TRBV28,TRBJ2-7,TRBD2,CASRPQRLADSSYEQYF,TGTGCCAGCAGGCCCCAAAGACTAGCGGATAGCTCCTACGAGCAGTACTTC
.,TRBV20-1,TRBJ2-7,.,CSASPGTRDYEQYF,TGCAGTGCTAGTCCGGGGACGCGGGACTACGAGCAGTACTTC
few,TRBV6-5,TRBJ2-3,.,CASSYSYGTSTDTQYF,TGTGCCAGCAGTTACTCGTACGGGACTAGCACAGATACGCAGTATTTT